This record covers a single TCR beta chain. Its antigen is unidentified. The V and J ends lost 5 bases and 9 bases respectively, with 8 bases between them. Per germline, CDR1 MNHNS and CDR2 SASEGT. The CDR3 totals 11 residues. Patients sequenced had flow cytometry evidence of CD8+CD57+ cell expansion. When blood sampling took place, the patients had received no therapy. The record originates from a study of CD8+CD57+ T cells in acquired aplastic anemia. Study-wide results and caveats: The same twenty-nine CD8+ CDR3 sequences occurred in patients and in controls.

CDR3 and TCR beta VDJ profiling relied on genomic DNA as the template. From the reads, TCRdb called clonotypes with MiXCR, one entry per CDR3 protein. Among about 150,000 distinct CDR3 sequences listed, about 50% were seen once. The sequencing input was sorted CD4+, CD8+, or CD8+CD57+ T cells (not recorded which) from PBMCs. V gene TRBV6-1 combines with J gene TRBJ2-1; D ambiguous. The sequence derives from a human donor with aplastic anemia. CDR3 sequence: CASSPLTEQFF. The CDR3 nucleotides read TGTGCCAGCAGTCCACTGACTGAGCAGTTCTTC.